Listed here is a single T cell receptor (beta chain). The antigen is undetermined. The CDR3 has 13 amino acids. V was pared by 5 bases and J by 8 bases, with 15 bases between. Looked up from germline, CDR1 is MNHEY and CDR2 is SVGAGI. The data originate from a study of Ad26.COV2.S vaccination and SARS-CoV-2 variants. Whole-study findings and limits: Relative to placebo recipients, vaccine recipients exhibited elevated spike-specific TCR breadth.

Sample treatment: about 20 received Ad26.COV2.S at low or high dose, single or two shots; several received placebo; per-sample allocation not given. Each sample was drawn 63 days after the first injection (of vaccine or placebo). Clones were read by immunoSEQ multiplex PCR, and TCRdb kept only the in-frame ones, dropping some. The data show 300,000 to 350,000 clones, approximately 90% seen once. The chain uses TRBV6-5 and TRBJ1-2, with D hard to call. Sequenced material: peripheral blood, taken in a trial of Ad26.COV2.S vaccine versus placebo. This clonotype originated in a person between 18 and 65 years old who received the Ad26.COV2.S COVID-19 vaccine or a placebo. CDR3 loop: CASSPATPSGYTF. CDR3 in DNA: TGTGCCAGCAGTCCTGCAACTCCTTCGGGCTACACCTTC.